A selection of T cell receptor beta chains follows, all from one sample in a study of PD-L1 blockade in urothelial cancer. Method: immunoSEQ multiplex PCR; TCRdb's copy keeps in-frame clones and lacks some. The sample contains more than 35,000 clones, 82% of which appear only once. Here the sequenced sample was PBMCs, taken around atezolizumab (anti-PD-L1) treatment. The receptors come from a man between 65 and 85 years old with urothelial cancer. Both conserved end residues are part of each CDR3. Each record gives: V gene, clone size, D gene, J gene, CDR3 protein, CDR3 DNA. D genes are given only for firm matches. A row's size may be missing; if present it is once, few, many or a size class.

v_gene: TRBV7-3; abundance: -; d_gene: TRBD1; j_gene: TRBJ1-1; CDR3aa: CASSRDRGTEAFF; CDR3nt: TGTGCCAGCAGTCGGGACAGGGGAACTGAAGCTTTCTTT
v_gene: TRBV11-3; abundance: once; d_gene: -; j_gene: TRBJ1-1; CDR3aa: CASSLGAQTEAFF; CDR3nt: TGTGCCAGCAGCTTAGGGGCCCAGACTGAAGCTTTCTTT
v_gene: TRBV19; abundance: -; d_gene: -; j_gene: TRBJ1-3; CDR3aa: CASSPGRRSGNTIYF; CDR3nt: TGTGCCAGTAGTCCAGGCCGGAGGTCTGGAAACACCATATATTTT
v_gene: TRBV5-1; abundance: -; d_gene: -; j_gene: TRBJ2-5; CDR3aa: CASSLGLEYQETQYF; CDR3nt: TGCGCCAGCAGCTTGGGCCTGGAGTACCAAGAGACCCAGTACTTC
v_gene: TRBV28; abundance: -; d_gene: -; j_gene: TRBJ1-4; CDR3aa: CASSLSPGSEKLFF; CDR3nt: TGTGCCAGCAGTTTATCCCCAGGGTCTGAAAAACTGTTTTTT
v_gene: TRBV7-2; abundance: -; d_gene: -; j_gene: TRBJ1-4; CDR3aa: CASSLGGPGGRIVEKLFF; CDR3nt: TGTGCCAGCAGCTTAGGGGGCCCGGGAGGGAGGATCGTTGAAAAACTGTTTTTT
v_gene: TRBV2; abundance: -; d_gene: -; j_gene: TRBJ1-5; CDR3aa: CASSTQPDRFHQPQHF; CDR3nt: TGTGCCAGCAGTACCCAGCCTGACAGATTTCATCAGCCCCAGCATTTT
v_gene: TRBV27; abundance: once; d_gene: TRBD2; j_gene: TRBJ2-1; CDR3aa: CASRSGGDEQFF; CDR3nt: TGTGCCAGCAGGAGCGGGGGCGATGAGCAGTTCTTC
v_gene: TRBV11-2; abundance: -; d_gene: TRBD1; j_gene: TRBJ2-1; CDR3aa: CASSPRAGGFFEQFF; CDR3nt: TGTGCCAGCAGCCCTCGCGCAGGGGGCTTTTTTGAGCAGTTCTTC
v_gene: TRBV4-2; abundance: -; d_gene: TRBD2; j_gene: TRBJ2-7; CDR3aa: CASSQEASGGNHEQYF; CDR3nt: TGTGCCAGCAGCCAAGAGGCAAGCGGGGGGAACCACGAGCAGTACTTC
v_gene: TRBV7-7; abundance: once; d_gene: TRBD2; j_gene: TRBJ2-7; CDR3aa: CASSPHLAGAGEQYF; CDR3nt: TGTGCCAGCAGCCCACACCTAGCGGGAGCGGGCGAGCAGTACTTC
v_gene: TRBV13; abundance: -; d_gene: -; j_gene: TRBJ1-3; CDR3aa: CASSLGQGGGNSGNTIYF; CDR3nt: TGTGCCAGCAGCTTAGGCCAGGGCGGGGGAAACTCTGGAAACACCATATATTTT
v_gene: TRBV9; abundance: -; d_gene: -; j_gene: TRBJ1-2; CDR3aa: CASSLTQGSGYTF; CDR3nt: TGTGCCAGCAGCCTAACGCAGGGAAGTGGCTACACCTTC
v_gene: TRBV5-1; abundance: -; d_gene: TRBD1; j_gene: TRBJ2-7; CDR3aa: CASSPIWDRDHEQYF; CDR3nt: TGCGCCAGCAGCCCGATCTGGGACAGGGACCACGAGCAGTACTTC
v_gene: TRBV10-3; abundance: -; d_gene: TRBD1; j_gene: TRBJ1-2; CDR3aa: CAISGDRSYGYTF; CDR3nt: TGTGCCATCAGTGGGGACAGATCATACGGCTACACCTTC
v_gene: TRBV28; abundance: -; d_gene: TRBD1; j_gene: TRBJ2-3; CDR3aa: CASSQQMTGADTQYF; CDR3nt: TGTGCCAGCAGTCAACAGATGACAGGGGCAGATACGCAGTATTTT
v_gene: TRBV5-1; abundance: -; d_gene: TRBD1; j_gene: TRBJ2-5; CDR3aa: CASSLEGTGGEETQYF; CDR3nt: TGCGCCAGCAGCTTGGAAGGGACAGGGGGCGAAGAGACCCAGTACTTC
v_gene: TRBV6-8; abundance: -; d_gene: TRBD1; j_gene: TRBJ1-4; CDR3aa: CASSYSKGQKREKLFF; CDR3nt: TGTGCCAGCAGTTACTCGAAGGGACAGAAAAGGGAAAAACTGTTTTTT
v_gene: TRBV7-2; abundance: -; d_gene: -; j_gene: TRBJ1-2; CDR3aa: CASSSQTGNGYTF; CDR3nt: TGTGCCAGCAGCTCACAAACGGGTAATGGCTACACCTTC
v_gene: TRBV21-1; abundance: -; d_gene: -; j_gene: TRBJ2-2; CDR3aa: CASSKGPAGETGELFF; CDR3nt: TGTGCCAGCAGCAAAGGTCCAGCGGGAGAGACCGGGGAGCTGTTTTTT
v_gene: TRBV10-3; abundance: few; d_gene: TRBD2; j_gene: TRBJ2-7; CDR3aa: CAISALAGNSYEQYF; CDR3nt: TGTGCCATCAGTGCTTTAGCGGGGAACTCCTACGAGCAGTACTTC
v_gene: TRBV7-9; abundance: -; d_gene: TRBD2; j_gene: TRBJ2-3; CDR3aa: CASSWAGTTTDTQYF; CDR3nt: TGTGCCAGCAGCTGGGCCGGGACTACCACAGATACGCAGTATTTT
v_gene: TRBV4-3; abundance: -; d_gene: -; j_gene: TRBJ1-5; CDR3aa: CASSQDRNQPQHF; CDR3nt: TGCGCCAGCAGCCAAGACCGGAATCAGCCCCAGCATTTT
v_gene: TRBV11-1; abundance: -; d_gene: -; j_gene: TRBJ2-1; CDR3aa: CASSVSGTLLGEQFF; CDR3nt: TGTGCCAGCAGCGTATCGGGGACTTTACTGGGTGAGCAGTTCTTC
v_gene: TRBV6-5; abundance: -; d_gene: -; j_gene: TRBJ1-1; CDR3aa: CASRGRHEITEAFF; CDR3nt: TGTGCCAGCAGGGGGAGACATGAGATCACTGAAGCTTTCTTT
v_gene: TRBV6-5; abundance: -; d_gene: -; j_gene: TRBJ1-2; CDR3aa: CASSPQTGTNYGYTF; CDR3nt: TGTGCCAGCAGTCCTCAAACAGGGACGAACTATGGCTACACCTTC
v_gene: TRBV7-2; abundance: -; d_gene: TRBD2; j_gene: TRBJ2-7; CDR3aa: CASSLLAGGPYEQYF; CDR3nt: TGTGCCAGCAGCTTATTAGCGGGAGGGCCCTACGAGCAGTACTTC
v_gene: TRBV9; abundance: -; d_gene: TRBD1; j_gene: TRBJ1-5; CDR3aa: CASSPEGGERQPQHF; CDR3nt: TGTGCCAGCAGCCCGGAAGGGGGCGAAAGGCAGCCCCAGCATTTT
v_gene: TRBV19; abundance: -; d_gene: TRBD2; j_gene: TRBJ2-1; CDR3aa: CASSISGSGRYNEQFF; CDR3nt: TGTGCCAGTAGTATATCCGGTAGCGGGAGGTACAATGAGCAGTTCTTC
v_gene: TRBV25-1; abundance: -; d_gene: -; j_gene: TRBJ2-5; CDR3aa: CASSEARGGETQYF; CDR3nt: TGTGCCAGCAGTGAGGCAAGAGGCGGGGAGACCCAGTACTTC
v_gene: TRBV7-2; abundance: once; d_gene: TRBD1; j_gene: TRBJ1-4; CDR3aa: CASSPGTATNEKLFF; CDR3nt: TGTGCCAGCAGCCCCGGGACAGCCACTAATGAAAAACTGTTTTTT
v_gene: TRBV2; abundance: -; d_gene: TRBD2; j_gene: TRBJ2-3; CDR3aa: CASSLAGGAGNTQYF; CDR3nt: TGTGCCAGCAGTTTAGCGGGAGGAGCGGGAAATACGCAGTATTTT
v_gene: TRBV12-5; abundance: -; d_gene: -; j_gene: TRBJ1-2; CDR3aa: CASGLGEQGIHGYTF; CDR3nt: TGTGCTAGTGGTTTGGGAGAACAGGGAATCCATGGCTACACCTTC
v_gene: TRBV13; abundance: -; d_gene: -; j_gene: TRBJ2-6; CDR3aa: CASSSTGSGANVLTF; CDR3nt: TGTGCCAGCAGCTCTACAGGCTCTGGGGCCAACGTCCTGACTTTC
v_gene: TRBV6-6; abundance: -; d_gene: TRBD1; j_gene: TRBJ2-5; CDR3aa: CASSYILTGNQETQYF; CDR3nt: TGTGCCAGCAGTTACATCCTGACAGGGAACCAAGAGACCCAGTACTTC
v_gene: TRBV7-9; abundance: -; d_gene: -; j_gene: TRBJ2-7; CDR3aa: CASSLVSYEQYF; CDR3nt: TGTGCCAGCAGCTTGGTGAGCTACGAGCAGTACTTC
v_gene: TRBV7-2; abundance: few; d_gene: -; j_gene: TRBJ2-7; CDR3aa: CASSLVQGSSYEQYF; CDR3nt: TGTGCCAGCAGCTTAGTTCAGGGTAGCTCCTACGAGCAGTACTTC
v_gene: TRBV30; abundance: -; d_gene: TRBD1; j_gene: TRBJ2-1; CDR3aa: CAWSQWAGGVFNEQFF; CDR3nt: TGTGCCTGGAGCCAATGGGCAGGGGGAGTCTTCAATGAGCAGTTCTTC
v_gene: TRBV19; abundance: -; d_gene: -; j_gene: TRBJ1-1; CDR3aa: CASGLLNTEAFF; CDR3nt: TGTGCCTCGGGGTTATTGAACACTGAAGCTTTCTTT
v_gene: TRBV11-3; abundance: -; d_gene: TRBD2; j_gene: TRBJ2-2; CDR3aa: CASSLARAGGQPGELFF; CDR3nt: TGTGCCAGCAGCTTGGCCAGAGCGGGGGGACAACCCGGGGAGCTGTTTTTT
v_gene: TRBV7-9; abundance: -; d_gene: -; j_gene: TRBJ2-5; CDR3aa: CASSLAGEKGTQYF; CDR3nt: TGTGCCAGCAGCTTAGCCGGGGAGAAAGGGACCCAGTACTTC
v_gene: TRBV6-4; abundance: -; d_gene: -; j_gene: TRBJ1-1; CDR3aa: CASSDSSRGTEAFF; CDR3nt: TGTGCCAGCAGTGACTCGAGTCGAGGCACTGAAGCTTTCTTT
v_gene: TRBV5-1; abundance: few; d_gene: -; j_gene: TRBJ2-5; CDR3aa: CASSAGQKQGVLETQYF; CDR3nt: TGCGCCAGCAGCGCCGGCCAAAAACAGGGTGTGTTGGAGACCCAGTACTTC
v_gene: TRBV7-3; abundance: once; d_gene: -; j_gene: TRBJ2-2; CDR3aa: CASSLNAAGTTGELFF; CDR3nt: TGTGCCAGCAGCTTAAACGCGGCGGGGACCACCGGGGAGCTGTTTTTT
v_gene: TRBV6-1; abundance: -; d_gene: TRBD1; j_gene: TRBJ2-1; CDR3aa: CASRTGGTSNNEQFF; CDR3nt: TGTGCCAGCAGGACAGGGGGCACCTCCAACAATGAGCAGTTCTTC
v_gene: TRBV2; abundance: -; d_gene: -; j_gene: TRBJ2-5; CDR3aa: CASSEASNQETQYF; CDR3nt: TGTGCCAGCAGTGAAGCGAGCAACCAAGAGACCCAGTACTTC
v_gene: TRBV5-6; abundance: -; d_gene: TRBD1; j_gene: TRBJ2-2; CDR3aa: CASSPGTGVTGELFF; CDR3nt: TGTGCCAGCAGCCCCGGGACAGGGGTCACCGGGGAGCTGTTTTTT
v_gene: TRBV25-1; abundance: -; d_gene: TRBD1; j_gene: TRBJ2-7; CDR3aa: CASSAPGQGDREQYF; CDR3nt: TGTGCCAGCAGTGCTCCGGGACAGGGGGACCGGGAGCAGTACTTC
v_gene: TRBV29-1; abundance: -; d_gene: TRBD1; j_gene: TRBJ2-1; CDR3aa: CSVIRGQGAHNEQFF; CDR3nt: TGCAGCGTTATTAGAGGACAGGGGGCCCACAATGAGCAGTTCTTC